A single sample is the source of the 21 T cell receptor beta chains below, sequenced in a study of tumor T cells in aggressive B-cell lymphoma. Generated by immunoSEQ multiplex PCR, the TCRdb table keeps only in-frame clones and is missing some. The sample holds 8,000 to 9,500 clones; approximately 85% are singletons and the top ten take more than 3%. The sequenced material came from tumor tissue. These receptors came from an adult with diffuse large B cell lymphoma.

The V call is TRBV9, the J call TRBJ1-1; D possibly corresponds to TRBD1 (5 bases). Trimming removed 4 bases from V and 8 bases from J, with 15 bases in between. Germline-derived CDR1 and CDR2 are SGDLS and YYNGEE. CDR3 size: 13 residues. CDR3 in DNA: TGTGCCAGCAGCTCTAGGACCCCAGGGGAAGCTTTCTTT. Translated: CASSSRTPGEAFF.

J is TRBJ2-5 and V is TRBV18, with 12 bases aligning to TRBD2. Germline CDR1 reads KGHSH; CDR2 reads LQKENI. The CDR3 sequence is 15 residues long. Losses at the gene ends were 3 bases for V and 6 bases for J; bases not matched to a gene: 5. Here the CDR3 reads CASSPTSGGTKTQYF. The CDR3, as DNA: TGTGCCAGCTCACCCACTAGCGGGGGGACGAAGACCCAGTACTTC.

The CDR3 protein is CASSKAGAGEKLFF. Written as DNA, the CDR3 is TGTGCCAGCAGCAAAGCGGGGGCTGGGGAAAAACTGTTTTTT. This rearrangement joins TRBV9 to TRBJ1-4; tentative D call: TRBD1 (6 bases). Trimming pared 4 bases from V and 8 bases from J, leaving 15 bases between. Germline CDR1 is SGDLS and CDR2 is YYNGEE. CDR3 size: 14 residues.

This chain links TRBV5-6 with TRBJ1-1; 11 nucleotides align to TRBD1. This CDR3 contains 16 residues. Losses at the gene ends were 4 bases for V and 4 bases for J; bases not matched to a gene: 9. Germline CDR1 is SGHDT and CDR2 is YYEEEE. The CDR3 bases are TGTGCCAGCAGCGCGGAGGACAGGGGGCAAGGCACTGAAGCTTTCTTT. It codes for CASSAEDRGQGTEAFF.

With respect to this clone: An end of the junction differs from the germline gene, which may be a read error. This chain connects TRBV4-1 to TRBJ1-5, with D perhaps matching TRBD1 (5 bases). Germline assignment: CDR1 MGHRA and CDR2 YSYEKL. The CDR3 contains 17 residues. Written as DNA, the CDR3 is TGCGCCAGCAGCCCCAAAGGGGCAGGTTTATTGGATCAGCCCAAGCATTTT. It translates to CASSPKGAGLLDQPKHF.

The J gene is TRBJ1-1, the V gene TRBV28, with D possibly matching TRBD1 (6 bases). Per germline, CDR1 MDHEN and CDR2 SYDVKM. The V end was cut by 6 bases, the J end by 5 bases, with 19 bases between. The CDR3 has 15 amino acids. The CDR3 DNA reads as TGTGCCAGCAGCAAGGCGGGGGCCCCGTTGACTGAAGCTTTCTTT. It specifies CASSKAGAPLTEAFF.

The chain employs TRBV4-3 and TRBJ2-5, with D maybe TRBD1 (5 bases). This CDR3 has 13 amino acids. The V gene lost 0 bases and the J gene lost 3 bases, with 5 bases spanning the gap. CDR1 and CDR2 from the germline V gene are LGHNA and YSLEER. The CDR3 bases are TGCGCCAGCAGCCAAGACAGGGAAGAGACCCAGTACTTC. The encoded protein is CASSQDREETQYF.

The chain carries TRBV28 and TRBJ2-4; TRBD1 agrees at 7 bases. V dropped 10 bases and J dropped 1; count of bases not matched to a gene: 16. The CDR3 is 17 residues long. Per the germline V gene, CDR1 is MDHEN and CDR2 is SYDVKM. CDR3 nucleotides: TGTGCCAACCCCGAGACAGGGAGAAAGGAGGCCAAAAACATTCAGTACTTC. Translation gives CANPETGRKEAKNIQYF.

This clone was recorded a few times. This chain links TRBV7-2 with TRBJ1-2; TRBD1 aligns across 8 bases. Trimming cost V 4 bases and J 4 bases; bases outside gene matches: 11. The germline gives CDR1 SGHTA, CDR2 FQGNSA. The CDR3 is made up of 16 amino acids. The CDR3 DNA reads TGTGCCAGCAGCTCGAATCCAGGGGGCGTCACCTATGGCTACACCTTC. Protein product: CASSSNPGGVTYGYTF. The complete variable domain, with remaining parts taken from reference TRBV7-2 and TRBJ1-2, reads GAGVSQSPSNKVTEKGKDVELRCDPISGHTALYWYRQSLGQGLEFLIYFQGNSAPDKSGLPSDRFSAERTGGSVSTLTIQRTQQEDSAVYLCASSSNPGGVTYGYTFGSGTRLTVV.

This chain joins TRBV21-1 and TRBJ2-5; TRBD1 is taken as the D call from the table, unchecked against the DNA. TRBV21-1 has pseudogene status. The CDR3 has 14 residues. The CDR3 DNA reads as TGTGCCAGCAGCATCGACAGGGGTCAAGAGACCCAGTACTTC. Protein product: CASSIDRGQETQYF.

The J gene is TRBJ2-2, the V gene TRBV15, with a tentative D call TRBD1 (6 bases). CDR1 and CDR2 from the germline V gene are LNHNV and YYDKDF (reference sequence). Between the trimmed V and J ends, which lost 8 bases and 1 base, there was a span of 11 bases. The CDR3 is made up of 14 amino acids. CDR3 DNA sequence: TGTGCCACCGGGGCGACAGGGAACACCGGGGAGCTGTTTTTT. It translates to CATGATGNTGELFF.

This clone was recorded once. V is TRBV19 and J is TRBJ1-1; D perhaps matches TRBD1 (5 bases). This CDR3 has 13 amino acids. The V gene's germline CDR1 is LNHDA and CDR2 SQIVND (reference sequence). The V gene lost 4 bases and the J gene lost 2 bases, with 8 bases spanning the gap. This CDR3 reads CASSRQGNTEAFF. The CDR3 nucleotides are TGTGCCAGTAGTAGGCAGGGTAACACTGAAGCTTTCTTT. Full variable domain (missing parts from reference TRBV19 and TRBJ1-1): DGGITQSPKYLFRKEGQNVTLSCEQNLNHDAMYWYRQDPGQGLRLIYYSQIVNDFQKGDIAEGYSVSREKKESFPLTVTSAQKNPTAFYLCASSRQGNTEAFFGQGTRLTVV.

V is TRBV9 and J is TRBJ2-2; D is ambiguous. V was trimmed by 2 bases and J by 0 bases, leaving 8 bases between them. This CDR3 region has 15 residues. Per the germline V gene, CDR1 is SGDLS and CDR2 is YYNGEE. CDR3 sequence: CASSVDNPNTGELFF. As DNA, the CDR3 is TGTGCCAGCAGCGTTGACAATCCGAACACCGGGGAGCTGTTTTTT.

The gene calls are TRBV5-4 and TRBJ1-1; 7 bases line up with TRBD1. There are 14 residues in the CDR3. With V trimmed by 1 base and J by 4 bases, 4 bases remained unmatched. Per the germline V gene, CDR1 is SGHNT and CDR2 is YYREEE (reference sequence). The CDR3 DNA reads TGTGCCAGCAGCTTGACAGGGGTGGGCACTGAAGCTTTCTTT. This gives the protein CASSLTGVGTEAFF.

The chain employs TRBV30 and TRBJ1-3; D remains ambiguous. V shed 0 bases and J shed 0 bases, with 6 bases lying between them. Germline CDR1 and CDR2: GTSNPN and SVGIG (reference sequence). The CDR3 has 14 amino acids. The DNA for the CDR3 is TGTGCCTGGAGTGTAAGGAGCTCTGGAAACACCATATATTTT. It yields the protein CAWSVRSSGNTIYF. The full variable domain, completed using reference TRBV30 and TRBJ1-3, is SQTIHQWPATLVQPVGSPLSLECTVEGTSNPNLYWYRQAAGRGLQLLFYSVGIGQISSEVPQNLSASRPQDRQFILSSKKLLLSDSGFYLCAWSVRSSGNTIYFGEGSWLTVV.

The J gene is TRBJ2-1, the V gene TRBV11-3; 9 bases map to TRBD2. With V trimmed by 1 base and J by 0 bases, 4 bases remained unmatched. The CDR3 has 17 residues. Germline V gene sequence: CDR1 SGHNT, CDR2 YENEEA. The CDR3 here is CASSLASGASSYNEQFF. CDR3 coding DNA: TGTGCCAGCAGCTTAGCTAGCGGGGCGAGCTCCTACAATGAGCAGTTCTTC. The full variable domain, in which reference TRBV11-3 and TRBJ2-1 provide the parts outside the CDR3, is EAGVVQSPRYKIIEKKQPVAFWCNPISGHNTLYWYLQNLGQGPELLIRYENEEAVDDSQLPKDRFSAERLKGVDSTLKIQPAELGDSAVYLCASSLASGASSYNEQFFGPGTRLTVL.

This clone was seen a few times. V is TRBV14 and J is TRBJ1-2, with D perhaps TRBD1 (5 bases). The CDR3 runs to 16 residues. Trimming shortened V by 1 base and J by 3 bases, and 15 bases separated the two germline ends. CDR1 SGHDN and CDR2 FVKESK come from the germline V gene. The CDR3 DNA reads TGTGCCAGCAGCCAAGGTGGACAATACTGGGACTATGGCTACACCTTC. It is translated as CASSQGGQYWDYGYTF.

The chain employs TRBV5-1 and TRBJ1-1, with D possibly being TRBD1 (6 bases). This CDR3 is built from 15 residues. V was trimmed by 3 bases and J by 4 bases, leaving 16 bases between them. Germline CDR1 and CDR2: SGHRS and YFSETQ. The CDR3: CASSSGPGGATEAFF. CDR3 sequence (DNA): TGCGCCAGCAGCTCAGGACCTGGGGGGGCCACTGAAGCTTTCTTT.

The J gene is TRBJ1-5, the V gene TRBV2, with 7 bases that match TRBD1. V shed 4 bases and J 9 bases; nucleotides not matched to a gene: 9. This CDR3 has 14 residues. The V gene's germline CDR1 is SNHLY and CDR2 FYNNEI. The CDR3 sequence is CASSGQTGPRPQHF. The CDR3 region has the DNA TGTGCCAGCAGTGGCCAGACAGGGCCCCGGCCCCAGCATTTT.

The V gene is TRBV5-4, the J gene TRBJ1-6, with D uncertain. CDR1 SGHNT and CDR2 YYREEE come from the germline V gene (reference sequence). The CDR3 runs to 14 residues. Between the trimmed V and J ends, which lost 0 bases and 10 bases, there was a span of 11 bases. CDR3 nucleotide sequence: TGTGCCAGCAGCTTGGAACAGTCCAGCTCACCCCTCCACTTT. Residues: CASSLEQSSSPLHF.

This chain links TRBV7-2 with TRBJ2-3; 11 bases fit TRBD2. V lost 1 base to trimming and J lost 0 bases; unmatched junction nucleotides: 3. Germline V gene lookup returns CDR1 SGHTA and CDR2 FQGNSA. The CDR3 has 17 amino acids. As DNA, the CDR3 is TGTGCCAGCAGCTTAGGGTTAGCGGGGGGGAGCACAGATACGCAGTATTTT. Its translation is CASSLGLAGGSTDTQYF.